The present T cell receptor (beta chain) was sequenced within a study of cytomegalovirus exposure and HLA in healthy donors. General study points: V- and J-gene trimming of TCR beta was linked (in a later analysis) to a missense DCLRE1C variant. Judged likely to be a sequencing artifact was a cluster of highly shared sequence variants. Reports state that TCR beta sequences accurately predicted most subjects' HLA-A and HLA-B alleles. For presence/absence analyses, sequencing depth was assumed to be roughly uniform across donors.

Primers included in the PCR were 60 Vbeta and 13 Jbeta primers. TCRdb's copy holds only in-frame clones and misses some; the assay was immunoSEQ multiplex PCR. This sample has over 90,000 clones, with roughly three fifths found just once. CDR3 length: 13 residues. Per the germline V gene, CDR1 is MNHEY and CDR2 is SVGAGI. The ends were cut back, 6 bases at V and 5 bases at J, with 14 bases in the middle. As concerns this clone: Antigen: not known.

The chain uses TRBV6-5 and TRBJ2-7; D might be TRBD1 (5 bases). The origin of this receptor is a human donor in good health. Sequences were obtained from PBMCs. The CDR3 bases are TGTGCCAGCAGCACCCAAGGGGCCCACGAGCAGTACTTC. This encodes CASSTQGAHEQYF.